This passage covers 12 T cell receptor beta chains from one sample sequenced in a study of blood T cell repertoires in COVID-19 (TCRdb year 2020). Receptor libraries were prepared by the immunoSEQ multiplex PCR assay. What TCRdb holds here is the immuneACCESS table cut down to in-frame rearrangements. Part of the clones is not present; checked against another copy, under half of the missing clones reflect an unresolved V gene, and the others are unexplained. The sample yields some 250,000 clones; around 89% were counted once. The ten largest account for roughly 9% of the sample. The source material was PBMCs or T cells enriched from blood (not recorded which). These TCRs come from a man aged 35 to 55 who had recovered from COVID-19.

The CDR3 DNA follows: TGTGCCAGCAGCCAGGACAGGAGCAATCAGCCCCAGCATTTT. Translating it yields CASSQDRSNQPQHF. The chain recombines TRBV11-1 with TRBJ1-5; 7 positions match TRBD1. V dropped 5 bases and J dropped 1; count of bases not matched to a gene: 2. The CDR3 is 14 amino acids. From germline, CDR1 is SGHAT and CDR2 FQDESV (reference sequence).

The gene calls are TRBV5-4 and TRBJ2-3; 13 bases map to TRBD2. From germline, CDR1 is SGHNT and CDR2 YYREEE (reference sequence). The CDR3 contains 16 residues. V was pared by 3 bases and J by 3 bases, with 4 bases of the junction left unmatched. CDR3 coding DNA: TGTGCCAGCAGCTCCGGGACTAGCGGGGCGACAGATACGCAGTATTTT. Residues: CASSSGTSGATDTQYF.

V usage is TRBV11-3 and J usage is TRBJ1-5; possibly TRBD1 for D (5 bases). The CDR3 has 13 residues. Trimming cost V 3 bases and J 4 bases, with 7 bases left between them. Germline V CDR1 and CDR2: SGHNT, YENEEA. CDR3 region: CASSFSGNQPQHF. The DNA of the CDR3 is TGTGCCAGCAGCTTCTCAGGGAATCAGCCCCAGCATTTT.

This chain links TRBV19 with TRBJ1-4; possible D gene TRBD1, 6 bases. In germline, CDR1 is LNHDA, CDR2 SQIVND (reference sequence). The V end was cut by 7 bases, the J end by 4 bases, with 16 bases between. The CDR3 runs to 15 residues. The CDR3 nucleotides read TGTGCCAGTAAAGGTCACAGGGCTGATAATGAAAAACTGTTTTTT. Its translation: CASKGHRADNEKLFF.

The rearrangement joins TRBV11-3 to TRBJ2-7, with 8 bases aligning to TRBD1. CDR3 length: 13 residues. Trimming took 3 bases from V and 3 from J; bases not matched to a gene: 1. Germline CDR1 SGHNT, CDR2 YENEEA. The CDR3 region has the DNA TGTGCCAGCAGCTTCGGACAGGGCTACGAGCAGTACTTC. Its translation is CASSFGQGYEQYF.

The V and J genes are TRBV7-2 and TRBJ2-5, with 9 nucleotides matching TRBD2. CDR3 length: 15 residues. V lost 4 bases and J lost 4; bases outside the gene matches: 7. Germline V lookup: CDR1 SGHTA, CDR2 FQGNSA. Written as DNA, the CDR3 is TGTGCCAGCAGCTCTCACTCACTAGCGGGAGAGACCCAGTACTTC. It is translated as CASSSHSLAGETQYF.

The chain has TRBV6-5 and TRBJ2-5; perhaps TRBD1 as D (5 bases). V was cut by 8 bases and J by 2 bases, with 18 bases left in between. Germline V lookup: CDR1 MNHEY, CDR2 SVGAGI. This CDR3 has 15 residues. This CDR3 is CASSRPRQNQETQYF. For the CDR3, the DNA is TGTGCCAGCTCCCGACCCCGACAGAATCAAGAGACCCAGTACTTC.

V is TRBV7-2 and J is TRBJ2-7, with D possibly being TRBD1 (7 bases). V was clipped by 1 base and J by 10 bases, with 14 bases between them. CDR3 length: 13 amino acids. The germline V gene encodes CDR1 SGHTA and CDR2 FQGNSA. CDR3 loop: CASSLDFRGVQYF. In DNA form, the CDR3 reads TGTGCCAGCAGCTTAGATTTCAGGGGGGTTCAGTACTTC.

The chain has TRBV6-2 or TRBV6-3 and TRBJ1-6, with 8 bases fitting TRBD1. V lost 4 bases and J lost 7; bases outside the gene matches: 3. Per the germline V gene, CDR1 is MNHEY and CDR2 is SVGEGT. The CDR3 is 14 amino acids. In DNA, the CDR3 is TGTGCCAGCAGTTTTGGACAGGGAAATTCACCCCTCCACTTT. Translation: CASSFGQGNSPLHF.

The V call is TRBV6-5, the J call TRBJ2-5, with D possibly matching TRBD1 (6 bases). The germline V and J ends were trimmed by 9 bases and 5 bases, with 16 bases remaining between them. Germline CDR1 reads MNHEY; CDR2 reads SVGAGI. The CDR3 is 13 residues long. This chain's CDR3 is CASLGQPGETQYF. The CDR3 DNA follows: TGTGCCAGTTTGGGACAACCAGGGGAGACCCAGTACTTC.

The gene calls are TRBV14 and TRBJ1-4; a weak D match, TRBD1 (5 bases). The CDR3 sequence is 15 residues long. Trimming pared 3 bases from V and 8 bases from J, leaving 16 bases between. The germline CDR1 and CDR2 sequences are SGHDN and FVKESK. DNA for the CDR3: TGTGCCAGCAGCCAGGTCGGGGGATTAGGGGAAAAACTGTTTTTT. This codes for CASSQVGGLGEKLFF. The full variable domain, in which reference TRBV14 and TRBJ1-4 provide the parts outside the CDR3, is EAGVTQFPSHSVIEKGQTVTLRCDPISGHDNLYWYRRVMGKEIKFLLHFVKESKQDESGMPNNRFLAERTGGTYSTLKVQPAELEDSGVYFCASSQVGGLGEKLFFGSGTQLSVL.

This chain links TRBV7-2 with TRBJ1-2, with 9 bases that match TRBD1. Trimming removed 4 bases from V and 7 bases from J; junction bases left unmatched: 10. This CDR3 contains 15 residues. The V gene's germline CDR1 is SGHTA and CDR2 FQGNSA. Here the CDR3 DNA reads TGTGCCAGCAGCTCCCTGACAGGGGGTATAGGTGGCTACACCTTC. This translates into CASSSLTGGIGGYTF.